This TCR beta chain was found in a study of blood T cells in healthy people across ages. This clonotype was counted between two and nine times. Alongside a J-beta primer mix, a sample-barcoded 5' primer served in a second PCR lasting roughly 6 to 12 cycles. TCRdb re-called the 5' RACE reads through MiXCR, storing one row per CDR3 protein. This table holds about 1 million distinct CDR3 sequences, 20% to 25% found once. With 7 bases removed from V and 7 bases from J, the gap between germline ends came to 10 bases. This CDR3 has 12 amino acids. Germline-derived CDR1 and CDR2 are MNHEY and SVGAGI. The same sample was also used in a study of T cells of mothers and their children. That source adds: Every mother supplied over 9 million TCR beta CDR3 reads and every child about 3 million.

The chain employs TRBV6-5 and TRBJ2-2; maybe TRBD1 (5 bases). Sequencing was carried out using blood. This TCR was recovered from a girl aged 2 to 9 in good health. CDR3 in amino acids: CASTPQGGELFF. CDR3 DNA: TGTGCCAGCACCCCCCAGGGCGGGGAGCTGTTTTTT.